These 7 T cell receptor beta chains were all obtained from the same sample, sequenced in a study of T cell changes during pregnancy in multiple sclerosis. Libraries were prepared by immunoSEQ multiplex PCR; TCRdb keeps only in-frame clonotypes and omits some of them. The table records 69,000 or so clones, approximately 92% of them present only once. This material consisted of peripheral blood, taken before pregnancy. These receptors were collected from a female donor with multiple sclerosis, enrolled in a pregnancy study.

The CDR3 DNA sequence: TGTGCCAGCAGTCGGGTACGGAACACTGAAGCTTTCTTT. It specifies CASSRVRNTEAFF. The J gene is TRBJ1-1, the V gene TRBV6-5; D ambiguous. Germline CDR1 is MNHEY and CDR2 is SVGAGI. Trimming took 5 bases from V and 1 from J, leaving 8 bases between them. The CDR3 is made up of 13 amino acids.

CDR3 in DNA: TGTGCCAGCACCCACTTAGCGGGAGTCGTTCACGGGGAGCTGTTTTTT. It translates to CASTHLAGVVHGELFF. The rearrangement joins TRBV7-9 to TRBJ2-2; the match to TRBD2 covers 9 bases. Germline lookup yields CDR1 SEHNR and CDR2 FQNEAQ (reference sequence). The CDR3 consists of 16 residues. The J segment lost 7 bases and the V segment lost 7 bases, leaving 13 bases of the junction unmatched.

V gene TRBV6-5 combines with J gene TRBJ1-1; no firm D call. The V and J ends lost 4 bases and 1 base respectively, with 13 bases between them. CDR3 length: 15 amino acids. Germline values: CDR1 MNHEY, CDR2 SVGAGI. The CDR3 loop reads CASSLSAGRNTEAFF. The CDR3 nucleotides are TGTGCCAGCAGTTTATCTGCCGGGAGGAACACTGAAGCTTTCTTT.

In its sample, this clone was seen a few times. The J gene is TRBJ1-2, the V gene TRBV4-3; tentatively, D is TRBD1 (6 bases). The CDR3 extends over 14 amino acids. V was cut by 4 bases and J by 6 bases, with 15 bases left in between. Looked up from germline, CDR1 is LGHNA and CDR2 is YSLEER. The CDR3 nucleotides read TGCGCCAGCAGCCCCCGGGGGGGGGCAAATGGCTACACCTTC. It is translated as CASSPRGGANGYTF.

V usage is TRBV11-2 and J usage is TRBJ2-6; TRBD1 agrees at 7 bases. V was clipped by 3 bases and J by 4 bases; unmatched bases: 12. The germline V gene has CDR1 SGHAT and CDR2 FQNNGV. CDR3 length: 18 amino acids. CDR3: CASSFVTGALGGANVLTF. As DNA, the CDR3 is TGTGCCAGCAGCTTTGTTACAGGGGCCTTAGGGGGGGCCAACGTCCTGACTTTC.

This clone occurred once. This rearrangement joins TRBV6-4 to TRBJ1-5; D call uncertain. CDR1 MRHNA and CDR2 SNTAGT come from the germline V gene. The V end lost 7 bases, the J end lost 2 bases, and 12 bases lay between the germline ends. The CDR3 is 14 residues long. Here the CDR3 reads CASMNRSGNQPQHF. The CDR3 DNA sequence: TGTGCCAGCATGAATCGTTCGGGCAATCAGCCCCAGCATTTT.

The rearrangement uses TRBV19 and TRBJ2-2; unclear D gene. This CDR3 is 11 amino acids long. V shed 10 bases and J shed 6 bases, with 9 bases lying between them. Germline-derived CDR1 and CDR2 are LNHDA and SQIVND (reference sequence). CDR3 DNA sequence: TGTGCCACTAGGTCCTCCGGGGAGCTGTTTTTT. This translates into CATRSSGELFF.